These 23 T cell receptor beta chains originate from one sample sequenced in a study of CD8 T cells in ankylosing spondylitis. Each CDR3 protein gets one entry after TCRdb re-called the 5' RACE reads with MiXCR. The sample records around 300,000 distinct CDR3 sequences, roughly 14% being singletons. Sequenced input: blood, either unsorted or a sorted T cell fraction (not recorded which). Every receptor here comes from a male donor with ankylosing spondylitis or in good health (not recorded which).

The chain combines TRBV19 with TRBJ2-1; the D gene is possibly TRBD2 (6 bases). Trimming stripped 7 bases from V and 7 bases from J, with 14 bases between. CDR3 size: 13 residues. Germline V gives CDR1 LNHDA, CDR2 SQIVND (reference sequence). CDR3 amino acids: CASTPRAGNEQFF. The CDR3 bases are TGTGCCAGTACCCCCAGGGCGGGAAATGAGCAGTTCTTC.

The chain has TRBV6-1 and TRBJ2-7; 8 nucleotides agree with TRBD1. Germline CDR1 and CDR2: MNHNS and SASEGT. The junction had 3 bases not matched to a gene; V was cut back by 8 bases and J by 0 bases. CDR3 length: 13 residues. CDR3: CASRDRPSYEQYF. DNA for the CDR3: TGTGCCAGCCGGGACAGGCCCTCCTACGAGCAGTACTTC.

This clonotype was seen ten or more times. The genes are TRBV10-3 and TRBJ2-7, with TRBD2 matching 8 bases. Germline V gene sequence: CDR1 ENHRY, CDR2 SYGVKD. CDR3 size: 18 residues. Losses at the gene ends were 0 bases for V and 2 bases for J; bases not matched to a gene: 12. This CDR3 is CAISESAVIAGNPYEQYF. The CDR3 region has the DNA TGTGCCATCAGTGAGTCGGCAGTTATAGCGGGGAATCCCTACGAGCAGTACTTC.

V usage is TRBV12-3 or TRBV12-4 and J usage is TRBJ2-5; D is unclear. CDR3 length: 19 amino acids. Trimming took off 8 bases at V and 5 bases at J, with 33 bases between the two ends. CDR3 DNA sequence: TGTGCCAGCCCCTTTGCACCCCTACTCCGGCCGGTTACCCGGGAGACCCAGTACTTC. Its protein product is CASPFAPLLRPVTRETQYF.

The CDR3: CASSLGQGTQETQYF. The CDR3 bases are TGCGCCAGCAGCTTGGGACAGGGAACCCAAGAGACCCAGTACTTC. This chain uses TRBV5-1 with TRBJ2-5, with 7 bases that match TRBD1. Per germline, CDR1 SGHRS and CDR2 YFSETQ. The CDR3 is made up of 15 amino acids. V lost 0 bases and J lost 1; bases outside the gene matches: 3.

The CDR3, as DNA: TGCAGCGTTGAAAACAGGGGTCCTTCCTACGAGCAGTACTTC. Residues: CSVENRGPSYEQYF. V gene TRBV29-1 combines with J gene TRBJ2-7; 7 bases line up with TRBD1. In germline, CDR1 is SQVTM, CDR2 ANQGSEA. This CDR3 contains 14 residues. Trimming at V came to 2 bases and at J to 1 base, leaving 5 bases not matched to a gene.

This clonotype was found a few times. The chain uses TRBV10-3 and TRBJ1-6, with 7 nucleotides matching TRBD1. The junction had 3 bases not matched to a gene; V was cut back by 6 bases and J by 7 bases. Germline values: CDR1 ENHRY, CDR2 SYGVKD. The CDR3 is made up of 13 amino acids. The DNA of the CDR3 is TGTGCCATCAGCGGGACAGAGAATTCACCCCTCCACTTT. Encoded protein: CAISGTENSPLHF.

This clonotype was picked up many times. The chain employs TRBV11-1 and TRBJ2-7; tentatively, D is TRBD1 (6 bases). Germline CDR1 SGHAT, CDR2 FQDESV (reference sequence). CDR3 length: 14 amino acids. Between the trimmed V and J ends, which lost 5 bases and 2 bases, there was a span of 13 bases. CDR3 nucleotide sequence: TGTGCCAGCAGCCCCCGGGACAAGACCTACGAGCAGTACTTC. Its translation is CASSPRDKTYEQYF.

This clonotype was seen a few times. The chain couples TRBV10-3 to TRBJ2-2, with TRBD2 matching over 12 bases. CDR1 is ENHRY, CDR2 SYGVKD, per germline. CDR3 size: 15 residues. The V and J ends lost 10 bases and 5 bases, in that order; junction bases with no gene match: 8. CDR3 sequence: CATASGRASTGELFF. The CDR3 DNA reads as TGTGCCACTGCTAGCGGGAGGGCCTCAACCGGGGAGCTGTTTTTT.

This chain links TRBV13 with TRBJ2-1; D perhaps matches TRBD1 (5 bases). Germline-derived CDR1 and CDR2 are PRHDT and FYEKMQ (reference sequence). Trimming left V 0 bases short and J 4 bases short, with 10 bases between. This CDR3 region has 15 residues. The CDR3 DNA reads TGTGCCAGCAGCTTAGGGGACACTCTTTACAATGAGCAGTTCTTC. This sequence encodes CASSLGDTLYNEQFF.

The chain recombines TRBV27 with TRBJ2-3; 7 bases align to TRBD2. The length of the CDR3 is 16 residues. CDR1 is MNHEY and CDR2 is SMNVEV in the germline V gene (reference sequence). Unmatched junction bases numbered 9, after V lost 6 bases and J lost 0 bases. The CDR3 region has the DNA TGTGCCAGCAGGCCCCGCGGGGGTACTAGCACAGATACGCAGTATTTT. Its protein is CASRPRGGTSTDTQYF.

This clonotype was detected many times. Relative to the germline gene, one junction end is altered; a read error may explain this. The chain carries TRBV14 and TRBJ2-7; 8 bases match TRBD2. The CDR3 covers 17 residues. Germline CDR1 SGHDN, CDR2 FVKESK. The CDR3 is CASSQEGAGALSHEQYF. The CDR3 DNA reads as TGTGCCAGCAGCCAAGAAGGAGCGGGGGCCCTCTCCCACGAGCAGTACTTC.

This clonotype was found a few times. This chain joins TRBV20-1 and TRBJ2-2; TRBD2 aligns across 7 bases. V trimming: 3 bases; J trimming: 0 bases; junction bases outside the gene matches: 7. CDR1 is DFQATT and CDR2 is SNEGSKA in the germline V gene (reference sequence). The CDR3 consists of 16 residues. Here the CDR3 DNA reads TGCAGTGCTAGTCCTAGCGGCCGGTCGAACACCGGGGAGCTGTTTTTT. This sequence encodes CSASPSGRSNTGELFF.

The chain combines TRBV29-1 with TRBJ2-3; D call uncertain. The CDR3 loop spans 12 amino acids. V was trimmed by 4 bases and J by 0 bases, leaving 5 bases between them. Germline V gene lookup returns CDR1 SQVTM and CDR2 ANQGSEA. CDR3 amino acids: CSVGQSTDTQYF. CDR3 DNA sequence: TGCAGCGTTGGGCAGAGCACAGATACGCAGTATTTT.

The rearrangement uses TRBV4-1 and TRBJ2-5; 12 positions agree with TRBD2. Germline CDR1 MGHRA, CDR2 YSYEKL. The trim removed 1 base at V and 7 bases at J, leaving 16 bases unmatched. CDR3 length equals 19 residues. Written as DNA, the CDR3 is TGCGCCAGCAGCCAAGTCTTGACGGGACTAGCGGGCTCCCAGGGGACCCAGTACTTC. Translating gives CASSQVLTGLAGSQGTQYF.

CDR3 coding DNA: TGTGCCAGCACCTCGCGGGGGCGGAAAGGCTACACCTTC. Translated, it gives CASTSRGRKGYTF. The V call is TRBV12-3 or TRBV12-4, the J call TRBJ1-2; maybe TRBD1 (6 bases). The CDR3 is 13 residues long. The V gene lost 7 bases and the J gene lost 8 bases, with 17 bases spanning the gap.

V and J are TRBV5-1 and TRBJ2-1; TRBD1 or TRBD2 may be the D gene (6 bases each). CDR1 is SGHRS and CDR2 is YFSETQ in the germline V gene. CDR3 length equals 15 residues. V was trimmed by 4 bases and J by 3 bases, leaving 14 bases between them. This CDR3 reads CASSPVGGYYNEQFF. CDR3 in DNA: TGCGCCAGCAGCCCTGTCGGGGGCTACTACAATGAGCAGTTCTTC.

The V gene is TRBV5-1, the J gene TRBJ1-4; D gene ambiguous. The CDR3 spans 14 residues. Trimming removed 0 bases from V and 3 bases from J, with 6 bases in between. Per germline, CDR1 SGHRS and CDR2 YFSETQ. The CDR3, as DNA: TGCGCCAGCAGCTTGGGATGGCCTAATGAAAAACTGTTTTTT. As protein: CASSLGWPNEKLFF.

This chain connects TRBV5-1 to TRBJ2-6; 7 bases align to TRBD1. The CDR3 length is 18 residues. Germline assignment: CDR1 SGHRS and CDR2 YFSETQ. The V gene end was trimmed by 4 bases and the J gene end by 2 bases; junction bases not matched to a gene: 12. CDR3 protein: CASSGIGQALAGANVLTF. The CDR3 coding sequence is TGCGCCAGCAGCGGCATAGGACAGGCTCTCGCTGGGGCCAACGTCCTGACTTTC.

The rearrangement joins TRBV5-1 to TRBJ2-2, with D possibly TRBD1 on 6 matching bases. This CDR3 is built from 15 residues. Germline loops: CDR1 SGHRS, CDR2 YFSETQ. The ends were cut back, 0 bases at V and 3 bases at J, with 9 bases in the middle. The CDR3 sequence: CASSLGQGHTGELFF. CDR3 nucleotide sequence: TGCGCCAGCAGCTTGGGTCAGGGGCACACCGGGGAGCTGTTTTTT.

In this sample, this clonotype turned up a few times. The rearrangement joins TRBV29-1 to TRBJ1-1; 7 nucleotides agree with TRBD1. The CDR3 is 13 residues long. V was pared by 2 bases and J by 6 bases, with 6 bases of the junction left unmatched. Germline CDR1 is SQVTM and CDR2 is ANQGSEA. The CDR3 DNA follows: TGCAGCGTTGAATTAGGGGGCAGCGCTGAAGCTTTCTTT. Translation: CSVELGGSAEAFF.

The chain has TRBV30 and TRBJ2-6, with D uncertain. CDR1 and CDR2 from the germline V gene are GTSNPN and SVGIG (reference sequence). The V end lost 4 bases, the J end lost 4 bases, and 5 bases lay between the germline ends. This CDR3 has 12 residues. This CDR3 is CAWNVGANVLTF. The CDR3 DNA reads TGTGCCTGGAATGTAGGGGCCAACGTCCTGACTTTC.

In this sample, this clonotype turned up a few times. The V and J genes are TRBV11-1 and TRBJ1-2; 10 nucleotides align to TRBD1. The germline V gene encodes CDR1 SGHAT and CDR2 FQDESV (reference sequence). V lost 3 bases, J lost 4 bases, and 8 bases stayed unmatched. The CDR3 runs to 16 residues. The CDR3 sequence: CASSLIGQGGAYGYTF. Written as DNA, the CDR3 is TGTGCCAGCAGCTTGATCGGACAGGGGGGTGCCTATGGCTACACCTTC.